Listed below are T cell receptor beta chains from one sample, sequenced in a study of identical twins. One entry per CDR3 protein results from TCRdb running MiXCR on the 5' RACE reads. The data contain some 630,000 distinct CDR3 sequences, about 7.6% of them singletons. The same sample was also used in a study of yellow fever vaccine responses in identical twins.

Specimen: PBMCs. Receptor source: a woman aged 18-30 years in good health. Both conserved end residues are part of each CDR3.

length	V	J	CDR3
18	TRBV12-3/TRBV12-4	TRBJ2-3	CASSLALRLAGGTDTQYF
12	TRBV20-1	TRBJ1-6	CSTYRGNSPLHF
16	TRBV29-1	TRBJ2-1	CSVEESSGSFYNEQFF
14	TRBV2	TRBJ1-2	CASKRGLTNYGYTF
16	TRBV7-9	TRBJ1-2	CASSLLPSGAGYGYTF
15	TRBV12-5	TRBJ1-1	CASGLVPGVNTEAFF
14	TRBV20-1	TRBJ2-3	CSAPSLALTDTQYF
15	TRBV7-8	TRBJ2-2	CASSLVTGETGELFF
16	TRBV6-5	TRBJ2-2	CASSYRGLAGSGELFF
14	TRBV11-2	TRBJ2-7	CASTSQLVRYEQYF
11	TRBV3-1	TRBJ1-1	CASSRFAEAFF
16	TRBV6-1	TRBJ2-2	CASGNDRGRNDGELFF
17	TRBV2	TRBJ2-5	CASSDPRLAGVLETQYF
15	TRBV29-1	TRBJ2-2	CSVVLGGANTGELFF
15	TRBV6-1	TRBJ1-1	CASGRGKAMNTEAFF
17	TRBV6-1	TRBJ1-2	CATSMGQGGVGPYGYTF
13	TRBV29-1	TRBJ1-4	CSVAVAIGEKLFF
13	TRBV29-1	TRBJ1-1	CSARGQGSTEAFF
15	TRBV29-1	TRBJ1-1	CSAEDEGSPLTEAFF
16	TRBV12-3/TRBV12-4	TRBJ2-2	CASSSGQGANTGELFF
18	TRBV21-1	TRBJ2-1	CANGGAWETFSSYNEQFF
13	TRBV10-3	TRBJ1-5	CAIRDSTYQPQHF
14	TRBV11-2	TRBJ1-1	CASSLDRGDTEAFF
14	TRBV5-1	TRBJ2-7	CASSLSGGADEQYF
13	TRBV29-1	TRBJ2-7	CSARTSGIYEQYF
13	TRBV12-5	TRBJ1-1	CASGRFGDTEAFF
14	TRBV12-3/TRBV12-4	TRBJ1-1	CASTFVVPNTEAFF
13	TRBV10-3	TRBJ2-5	CAVRTGLQETQYF
16	TRBV7-2	TRBJ2-5	CASSLVGSGVGETQYF
16	TRBV7-2	TRBJ2-7	CASSDGTSGSRYEQYF
16	TRBV4-2	TRBJ2-3	CASSHALAGGTDTQYF
13	TRBV10-3	TRBJ2-1	CATELAGGNEQFF
15	TRBV9	TRBJ2-3	CASSVLAGGGDTQYF
11	TRBV20-1	TRBJ2-3	CSAGGLNTQYF
18	TRBV7-6	TRBJ2-3	CASSLGYKEGARTDTQYF
15	TRBV4-1	TRBJ2-7	CASSQGMGGSYEQYF
15	TRBV4-1	TRBJ2-2	CASSQVLRGTGELFF
14	TRBV7-9	TRBJ2-1	CASSNGDSYNEQFF
14	TRBV3-1	TRBJ2-5	CASTPTGVQETQYF
18	TRBV24-1	TRBJ2-3	CATSALTDGAGPTDTQYF
14	TRBV5-5	TRBJ1-1	CASSFRDPNTEAFF
13	TRBV10-3	TRBJ2-5	CATTGALSETQYF
12	TRBV29-1	TRBJ2-7	CSTLTGPYEQYF
13	TRBV29-1	TRBJ2-7	CSVQRGGATEQYF
15	TRBV27	TRBJ1-2	CASSSVDRSLTGYTF
14	TRBV6-1	TRBJ2-1	CASSEIVGYNEQFF
17	TRBV20-1	TRBJ2-1	CCARSIIGGSADNEQFF
13	TRBV29-1	TRBJ2-3	CSVELGTLNTQYF
17	TRBV4-1	TRBJ1-1	CASSQGTWTGMDTEAFF